Sequencing of this T cell receptor beta chain was carried out in a study of beta chain features in type 1 diabetes. Study-level findings and limits: All four CD4+ subsets of Type 1 diabetes patients contained TCRB CDR3s that were moderately but significantly shorter.

Comment on this clone: As yet, its antigen is unknown.

The CDR3 has 15 amino acids. V was shortened by 3 bases and J by 3 bases, with 12 bases between the two germline ends. In germline, CDR1 is LNHDA, CDR2 SQIVND (reference sequence). Sequencing targeted expressed TCRB transcripts, as all isolated RNA had been reverse transcribed. Repertoires were generated with immunoSEQ multiplex PCR, while TCRdb's copy carries only in-frame clones and drops some. The profile covers more than 300,000 clones, with about 16% appearing a single time and 0.019% taken by the ten largest. This clonotype was sampled from a woman under 30 in good health. The chain uses TRBV19 and TRBJ2-1; no clear D. The specimen sequenced was naive CD4+ T cells from blood. The CDR3 region has the DNA TGTGCCAGTAGTATGATGGCAGAAATCTACAATGAGCAGTTCTTC. Translation gives CASSMMAEIYNEQFF. Complete variable domain (other parts from reference TRBV19 and TRBJ2-1): DGGITQSPKYLFRKEGQNVTLSCEQNLNHDAMYWYRQDPGQGLRLIYYSQIVNDFQKGDIAEGYSVSREKKESFPLTVTSAQKNPTAFYLCASSMMAEIYNEQFFGPGTRLTVL.